This is a list of T cell receptor beta chains from one sample in a study of CD8+ T cells in alopecia areata. Profiling relied on immunoSEQ multiplex PCR, and the TCRdb table lists in-frame clones only, not all of them. The sample comprises approximately 140,000 clones, 87% of which are singletons, and about 15% rests with the top ten. Sequenced here: CD8+ T cells sorted from blood, sampled at week 0. These receptor sequences come from a human donor with alopecia areata. Each CDR3 is given without its conserved first and last residue.

TRBJ2-7,TRBV19,ASSIVFGSSYEQY
TRBJ2-7,TRBV2,ASSGYEQY
TRBJ2-5,TRBV27,ASSLLGQQETQY
TRBJ2-7,TRBV29-1,SVDVTSTGGYEQY
TRBJ2-7,TRBV14,ASSQSYLEQY
TRBJ2-5,TRBV29-1,SVGTGHQETQY
TRBJ2-2,TRBV4-1,ASSPRHNTGELF
TRBJ2-7,TRBV19,ASRPFSGNSYEQY
TRBJ2-7,TRBV30,AWSPTNYEQY
TRBJ2-7,TRBV25-1,ASSDLNEQY
TRBJ2-3,TRBV5-1,ASSLRTLGTDTQY
TRBJ2-1,TRBV7-9,ASVELAGGWYNEQF
TRBJ2-7,TRBV11-1,ASSSANRGTGSYEQY
TRBJ2-7,TRBV2,ASGGTSYEQY
TRBJ2-1,TRBV9,ASSPTGTSGRAVNEQF
TRBJ2-1,TRBV13,ASSGQSGPSSYNEQF
TRBJ2-5,TRBV6-6,ASIQTPMTETQY
TRBJ2-3,TRBV9,ASAKAGVYTDTQY
TRBJ1-4,TRBV7-9,ASSPPTVTNEKLF
TRBJ2-2,TRBV7-6,ASSSTENTGELF
TRBJ2-7,TRBV25-1,ASRSLGEQY
TRBJ2-2,TRBV9,ASSVGGPGELF
TRBJ2-1,TRBV6-6,ASRGLPGHNEQF
TRBJ1-4,TRBV7-9,ASSLGGQSEGEKLF
TRBJ1-2,TRBV27,ASSLNRASYGYT
TRBJ2-1,TRBV4-1,ASSQDRLAGEDEQF
TRBJ1-2,TRBV9,ASSDLTGDGYT
TRBJ2-7,TRBV27,ASSLSLGQLTYEQY
TRBJ1-2,TRBV6-5,ASSYSGGTIGYT
TRBJ1-2,TRBV7-9,ASSSNNGYT
TRBJ2-1,TRBV11-2,ASSFGGVSEQF
TRBJ2-1,TRBV2,ASIGTVSYNEQF
TRBJ2-7,TRBV6-5,ASEPGTGVYEQY
TRBJ2-2,TRBV30,AWSGTKNTGELF
TRBJ2-3,TRBV11-2,ASSLGSGSTDTQY
TRBJ2-6,TRBV6-1,ASSPGAGANVLT
TRBJ2-1,TRBV7-9,ASSLSGGPNEQF
TRBJ1-5,TRBV19,ASSHFTGLANQPQH
TRBJ2-7,TRBV18,ASSPPFSRTFPYEQY
TRBJ2-7,TRBV19,ASSLGTGRDEQY
TRBJ2-1,TRBV6-5,ASTRDSSYNEQF
TRBJ2-1,TRBV7-9,ASSSADSLDEQF
TRBJ2-7,TRBV27,ASSLSTGGFLSYEQY
TRBJ2-7,TRBV4-1,ASSQRQGDYEQY
TRBJ1-4,TRBV27,ASSTGWNEKLF
TRBJ1-2,TRBV6-5,ASSPTDTYGYT
TRBJ1-2,TRBV9,ASSVRQGDYGYT
TRBJ2-7,TRBV5-4,ASSLGGYEQY